The entry below describes one T cell receptor (beta chain). This sample is part of a study of CD8+ T cells in alopecia areata. Extracted RNA was reverse transcribed into cDNA, the sequencing template. The assay was immunoSEQ multiplex PCR, and TCRdb's table has in-frame clones only and misses some. Of 160,000 or so clones in the sample, more than 45% are singletons; the top ten hold approximately 19%. This CDR3 is 17 amino acids long. The germline V gene encodes CDR1 LNHNV and CDR2 YYDKDF (reference sequence). V lost 4 bases and J 0 bases, leaving 16 bases between the germline ends. The sequenced sample was CD8+ T cells sorted from blood, obtained at week 0. The sequence came from a human donor with alopecia areata. The chain joins TRBV15 to TRBJ1-5; no clear D. This CDR3 reads CATSTENRLSSNQPQHF. DNA for the CDR3: TGTGCCACCAGCACTGAGAATCGTTTAAGTAGCAATCAGCCCCAGCATTTT.